Shown below are 13 T cell receptor beta chains from a single sample sequenced in a study of OX40 agonist ivuxolimab in advanced cancers. Libraries were prepared by immunoSEQ multiplex PCR; TCRdb keeps only in-frame clonotypes and omits some of them. The data hold tens of thousands of clones, with just under 95% observed a single time. The specimen comprised CD4+ or CD8+ T cells sorted from blood, sampled in a trial of the OX40 agonist ivuxolimab. The receptors originated from an adult with an advanced solid tumor such as melanoma, head and neck, liver or kidney cancer.

The J gene is TRBJ2-1, the V gene TRBV27; D not certain. The length of the CDR3 is 12 residues. V lost 3 bases and J 8 bases, leaving 8 bases between the germline ends. Germline V gene sequence: CDR1 MNHEY, CDR2 SMNVEV (reference sequence). CDR3 sequence reads: CASSLVPHEQFF. The CDR3 DNA is TGTGCCAGCAGTTTGGTCCCCCATGAGCAGTTCTTC.

The chain carries TRBV4-2 and TRBJ1-1; D may be TRBD1 (5 bases). CDR3 size: 15 residues. Looked up from germline, CDR1 is LGHNA and CDR2 is YNFKEQ. V lost 1 base to trimming and J lost 4 bases, with 13 bases between them. DNA for the CDR3: TGTGCCAGCAGCCAAGTAAGAAGGGGCAGCACTGAAGCTTTCTTT. This encodes CASSQVRRGSTEAFF.

This clone was observed a single time. It may be a read error: a sequence one base away is much more abundant. This chain joins TRBV11-2 and TRBJ2-7; D is unresolved. The CDR3 totals 12 residues. CDR1 and CDR2 from the germline V gene are SGHAT and FQNNGV. Trimming stripped 1 base from V and 3 bases from J, with 4 bases between. The CDR3 DNA sequence: TGTGCCAGCAGCTTAGGGAGCTACGAGCAGTACTTC. Amino acids: CASSLGSYEQYF.

The chain carries TRBV27 and TRBJ2-5; no reliable D call. V was shortened by 3 bases and J by 2 bases, with 10 bases between the two germline ends. The CDR3 length is 14 residues. CDR1 is MNHEY, CDR2 SMNVEV, per germline (reference sequence). The CDR3 nucleotides read TGTGCCAGCAGTTTCCTGGGGTTGCAAGAGACCCAGTACTTC. Translated: CASSFLGLQETQYF.

J is TRBJ2-7 and V is TRBV14; D possibly corresponds to TRBD1 (5 bases). The length of the CDR3 is 16 residues. V was trimmed by 1 base and J by 0 bases, leaving 13 bases between them. CDR1 and CDR2 (germline): SGHDN, FVKESK. The CDR3 DNA is TGTGCCAGCAGCCAAGTGGCAGGGATCAACTCCTACGAGCAGTACTTC. It is translated as CASSQVAGINSYEQYF.

The chain joins TRBV12-5 to TRBJ1-5, with 8 positions matching TRBD1. The V and J ends lost 0 bases and 1 base, in that order; junction bases with no gene match: 11. This CDR3 has 19 amino acids. Germline V gene sequence: CDR1 LGHNT, CDR2 FRNRAP. CDR3 amino acids: CASGLVLGDRPTSNQPQHF. The DNA for the CDR3 is TGTGCTAGTGGTTTGGTACTTGGGGACAGGCCGACCAGCAATCAGCCCCAGCATTTT.

The genes are TRBV28 and TRBJ2-6; D gene unclear. This CDR3 is built from 16 residues. CDR1 and CDR2 from the germline V gene are MDHEN and SYDVKM. V shed 5 bases and J shed 0 bases, with 11 bases lying between them. CDR3 coding DNA: TGTGCCAGCAGTCATTCTATGGGCTCTGGGGCCAACGTCCTGACTTTC. It codes for CASSHSMGSGANVLTF.

The CDR3 is CASSLDRGQGNIQYF. In DNA form, the CDR3 reads TGTGCCAGCAGTTTGGACAGGGGTCAAGGAAACATTCAGTACTTC. The genes are TRBV27 and TRBJ2-4, with 9 bases fitting TRBD1. This CDR3 contains 15 residues. The V gene's germline CDR1 is MNHEY and CDR2 SMNVEV (reference sequence). V shed 3 bases and J 6 bases; nucleotides not matched to a gene: 6.

This clone was observed once. V is TRBV5-1 and J is TRBJ2-3, with 8 bases aligning to TRBD2. J gave up 1 base and V 2 bases, and 9 bases lay outside the gene matches. Germline-derived CDR1 and CDR2 are SGHRS and YFSETQ. CDR3 size: 17 residues. The CDR3 DNA sequence: TGCGCCAGCAGCTTAAAATCGGGACTAGGGGGCACAGATACGCAGTATTTT. Amino acids: CASSLKSGLGGTDTQYF.

CDR3 residues: CASSLVTSGDTQYF. The DNA for the CDR3 is TGTGCCAGCAGTTTGGTGACTAGCGGTGATACGCAGTATTTT. The V call is TRBV27, the J call TRBJ2-3; 9 bases map to TRBD2. From germline, CDR1 is MNHEY and CDR2 SMNVEV (reference sequence). The V segment lost 3 bases and the J segment 6 bases; nucleotides outside the gene matches: 4. This CDR3 comprises 14 residues.

This chain connects TRBV7-3 to TRBJ2-1; the match to TRBD2 covers 10 bases. The CDR3 loop spans 15 amino acids. J gave up 0 bases and V 8 bases, and 4 bases lay outside the gene matches. CDR1 and CDR2 (germline): SGHTA, FQGTGA. The CDR3 coding sequence is TGTGCCAGCGGGTCTAGCGGGAGCTCCTACAATGAGCAGTTCTTC. This gives the protein CASGSSGSSYNEQFF. The whole variable domain, filled in from reference TRBV7-3 and TRBJ2-1, reads GAGVSQTPSNKVTEKGKYVELRCDPISGHTALYWYRQSLGQGPEFLIYFQGTGAADDSGLPNDRFFAVRPEGSVSTLKIQRTERGDSAVYLCASGSSGSSYNEQFFGPGTRLTVL.

The chain joins TRBV6-1 to TRBJ1-5; the D is unclear. The CDR3 sequence is 18 residues long. The germline V gene has CDR1 MNHNS and CDR2 SASEGT. With 1 base removed from V and 0 bases from J, the gap between germline ends came to 16 bases. The CDR3 DNA reads as TGTGCCAGCAGTGAAGGGCCGGCACTCCTTTATAGCAATCAGCCCCAGCATTTT. As protein: CASSEGPALLYSNQPQHF.

This chain connects TRBV4-1 to TRBJ2-7; D is perhaps TRBD2 (5 bases). The CDR3 covers 16 residues. Germline V gene sequence: CDR1 MGHRA, CDR2 YSYEKL. Trimming stripped 1 base from V and 2 bases from J, with 15 bases between. CDR3 sequence reads: CASSQGPDTRAYEQYF. The CDR3 nucleotides read TGCGCCAGCAGCCAAGGACCCGACACGAGGGCCTACGAGCAGTACTTC.